This note documents a single T cell receptor (beta chain) sequence. No antigen is known for it. Peripheral blood came from all dose cohorts at three timepoints. V was clipped by 2 bases and J by 4 bases, with 5 bases between them. The CDR3 loop spans 12 amino acids. The germline CDR1 and CDR2 sequences are SEHNR and FQNEAQ (reference sequence). This entry comes from a study of OX40 agonist ivuxolimab in advanced cancers. About the research overall: Earlier anti-PD-1, anti-PD-L1 or anti-CTLA-4 therapy was permitted; over 35% had received some.

Libraries were prepared by immunoSEQ multiplex PCR; TCRdb keeps only in-frame clonotypes and omits some of them. Found here are over 60,000 clones, 85% of them singletons; the top ten hold roughly 4%. Study-level results: Expanded clones were, on average, more numerous in CD8+ T cells than in CD4+. The study found among the lowest clonal expansion in partial responders at 0.1-3.0 mg/kg.

The TCR originated in an adult with an advanced solid tumor such as melanoma, head and neck, liver or kidney cancer. Sequencing was performed on CD4+ or CD8+ T cells sorted from blood, taken in a trial of the OX40 agonist ivuxolimab. The V call is TRBV7-9, the J call TRBJ2-5; no reliable D call. The CDR3 DNA reads TGTGCCAGCAGCTTACTGGCAGAGACCCAGTACTTC. It encodes CASSLLAETQYF.